A selection of T cell receptor beta chains follows, all from one sample in a study of blood T cell repertoires in COVID-19. The repertoire was sequenced with immunoSEQ multiplex PCR; TCRdb's copy has only in-frame clones and lacks some. The data hold over 200,000 clones, with approximately 88% observed a single time. The sequenced sample consisted of peripheral blood. All receptors come from a woman in her thirties with acute or convalescent COVID-19. Both conserved end residues are part of each CDR3. D genes are given only for firm matches. Clone sizes are given selectively: once, few, many, or a class where the clone is expanded.

j_call d_call clone_size v_call cdr3_aa cdr3_nt
TRBJ2-1 . . TRBV4-3 CASSQGSGTYNEQFF TGCGCCAGCAGCCAGGGGAGCGGAACCTACAATGAGCAGTTCTTC
TRBJ1-4 TRBD1 . TRBV5-1 CASSLGLDGQVFF TGCGCCAGCAGCTTGGGATTAGACGGACAGGTGTTTTTT
TRBJ2-5 . . TRBV15 CATSRDKGWETQYF TGTGCCACCAGCAGAGATAAGGGGTGGGAGACCCAGTACTTC
TRBJ2-1 . . TRBV14 CASTLTGEQFF TGTGCCAGCACGCTCACGGGGGAGCAGTTCTTC
TRBJ2-7 . . TRBV7-3 CASSLLKREQYF TGTGCCAGCAGCTTATTGAAGCGCGAGCAGTACTTC
TRBJ2-1 TRBD2 . TRBV9 CASSVGLAGSDEQFF TGTGCCAGCAGCGTAGGACTAGCGGGATCGGATGAGCAGTTCTTC
TRBJ1-2 . . TRBV12-3/TRBV12-4 CASTLTGRGGYTF TGTGCCAGCACCTTGACAGGCAGGGGTGGCTACACCTTC
TRBJ2-3 TRBD2 . TRBV3-1/TRBV3-2 CASSQDWTSGTDTQYF TGTGCCAGCAGCCAAGATTGGACTAGCGGAACAGATACGCAGTATTTT
TRBJ1-3 . . TRBV19 CASSAHRSGNTIYF TGTGCCAGTAGTGCCCACAGAAGTGGAAACACCATATATTTT
TRBJ2-5 TRBD2 . TRBV2 CAILSGAPRETQYF TGTGCCATCCTTAGCGGGGCCCCCAGGGAGACCCAGTACTTC
TRBJ1-2 . . TRBV2 CASRKRTAQRDYGYTF TGTGCCAGCAGGAAGAGGACAGCGCAACGGGACTATGGCTACACCTTC
TRBJ2-3 TRBD2 . TRBV27 CASSPWVRGAPNTDTQYF TGTGCCAGCAGTCCATGGGTGCGGGGGGCGCCGAACACAGATACGCAGTATTTT
TRBJ2-3 . . TRBV19 CASTQVTGIGLTDTQYF TGTGCCAGTACACAAGTCACGGGGATAGGGCTCACAGATACGCAGTATTTT
TRBJ2-7 TRBD1 . TRBV2 CASTLGQGHEQYF TGTGCCAGTACCCTAGGACAGGGACACGAGCAGTACTTC
TRBJ2-1 . once TRBV7-9 CASSPPSSYNEQFF TGTGCCAGCAGCCCTCCTAGCAGCTACAATGAGCAGTTCTTC
TRBJ2-1 TRBD2 . TRBV27 CASSRDARGGNEQFF TGTGCCAGCAGTCGTGACGCGCGCGGGGGCAATGAGCAGTTCTTC
TRBJ1-4 TRBD1 . TRBV5-6 CASSWYDRAKEKLFF TGTGCCAGCAGCTGGTATGACAGGGCGAAGGAAAAACTGTTTTTT
TRBJ2-1 TRBD1 . TRBV7-2 CASSWTGDAPRFF TGTGCCAGCAGCTGGACAGGAGATGCCCCGCGGTTCTTC
TRBJ1-2 . few TRBV6-1 CASSDREGKNTF TGTGCCAGCAGTGACAGGGAGGGTAAGAACACCTTC
TRBJ2-7 TRBD2 . TRBV10-3 CAIRPLAGDDSEQYF TGTGCCATCAGACCACTAGCGGGAGATGATAGCGAGCAGTACTTC
TRBJ2-4 . . TRBV7-2 CASSLDSPPNIQYF TGTGCCAGCAGCTTAGACAGTCCGCCAAACATTCAGTACTTC
TRBJ2-3 TRBD2 . TRBV7-9 CASSPQTSGRDADTQYF TGTGCCAGCAGCCCGCAGACTAGCGGGAGGGATGCAGATACGCAGTATTTT
TRBJ1-1 . . TRBV12-5 CASGQANTEAFF TGTGCTAGTGGTCAAGCGAACACTGAAGCTTTCTTT
TRBJ2-4 . . TRBV6-2/TRBV6-3 CASSYSRGTPVAKNIQYF TGTGCCAGCAGTTACTCGAGAGGGACACCAGTAGCCAAAAACATTCAGTACTTC
TRBJ1-3 . . TRBV30 CAWSVSGSGNTIYF TGTGCCTGGAGTGTATCAGGGTCCGGAAACACCATATATTTT
TRBJ2-5 TRBD2 . TRBV28 CASQREQETQYF TGTGCCAGCCAGCGGGAGCAAGAGACCCAGTACTTC
TRBJ2-1 . . TRBV30 CALTGELANEQFF TGTGCCTTGACAGGGGAACTAGCGAATGAGCAGTTCTTC
TRBJ2-3 . . TRBV2 CASGARRATDTQYF TGTGCCAGCGGAGCGAGGCGGGCCACAGATACGCAGTATTTT
TRBJ1-5 . . TRBV30 CAGGSGSNQPQHF TGTGCCGGAGGGTCAGGGAGCAATCAGCCCCAGCATTTT
TRBJ2-7 TRBD1 . TRBV4-2 CASSQDTGTGDYEQYF TGTGCCAGCAGCCAAGATACCGGGACAGGGGACTACGAGCAGTACTTC
TRBJ1-3 . . TRBV5-1 CASRDTGSGNTIYF TGCGCCAGCCGCGATACGGGCTCTGGAAACACCATATATTTT
TRBJ2-6 . . TRBV6-2/TRBV6-3 CASSKQISGANVLTF TGTGCCAGCAGCAAACAGATCTCTGGGGCCAACGTCCTGACTTTC
TRBJ2-7 TRBD2 . TRBV3-1/TRBV3-2 CASSQMQGGGRTYEQYF TGTGCCAGCAGCCAAATGCAGGGCGGGGGGAGAACCTACGAGCAGTACTTC
TRBJ2-2 TRBD1 . TRBV13 CASSPTGGVNTGELFF TGTGCCAGCAGCCCTACAGGGGGAGTAAACACCGGGGAGCTGTTTTTT
TRBJ2-1 TRBD2 . TRBV2 CASSFTSGSFLDEQFF TGTGCCAGCAGTTTTACTAGCGGGAGTTTTTTAGATGAGCAGTTCTTC